This TCR beta chain comes out of a study of T cell responses to AZD1222 COVID-19 vaccine. Repertoires were generated with immunoSEQ multiplex PCR, while TCRdb's copy carries only in-frame clones and drops some. The sample lists 120,000 or so clones, roughly nine tenths occurring once. The CDR3 contains 16 residues. In the case of this clone: Antigen unknown.

Study-wide results and caveats: In the spike-specific TCR repertoire, nearly half reportedly target unmutated variant regions. A rise in Spike-specific TCR breadth and depth followed two AZD1222 doses. Donors skewed white British and female; clonal diversity was possibly underestimated.

The source material was peripheral blood, sampled on day 0 of AZD1222 vaccination. The TCR comes from an adult in good health. The chain links TRBV21-1 to TRBJ1-5. TRBV21-1 is classified as a pseudogene. DNA of the CDR3: TGTGCCAGCAGCAAAGTTAGGACCCATAGCAATCAGCCCCAGCATTTT. This sequence encodes CASSKVRTHSNQPQHF.